There are a few counts of the clone carrying this T cell receptor beta chain. This sample was taken from a study of blood T cells in healthy people across ages. A second PCR, run for about 7 to 11 cycles, used a sample-barcoded 5' primer plus a J-beta primer mix. TCRdb fed the 5' RACE reads into MiXCR, producing one record per CDR3 protein. The sample includes 1.5 million to 2 million distinct CDR3 sequences, around half of them seen just once. This CDR3 contains 15 residues. With V trimmed by 4 bases and J by 6 bases, 7 bases remained unmatched. Per germline, CDR1 KGHDR and CDR2 SFDVKD. Extracted total RNA amounted to at least 5.5 micrograms for each sample.

Sequences were obtained from blood. The TCR sequence derives from a woman aged 35 to 49 in good health. The chain combines TRBV24-1 with TRBJ1-2, with 10 positions matching TRBD1. The CDR3 region is CATSDVGQGEDGYTF. The CDR3 DNA is TGTGCCACCAGTGACGTTGGACAGGGGGAAGATGGCTACACCTTC.